This TCR beta chain is drawn from a study of T cells in Graves' hyperthyroidism and ophthalmopathy. On the study more broadly: Peripheral blood samples were taken at initial diagnosis, prior to any treatment. Study observations and caveats: A median 6.5 months before onset, the model predicted ophthalmopathy.

There are 12 residues in the CDR3. CDR1 and CDR2 (germline): SQVTM, ANQGSEA. With 2 bases removed from V and 1 base from J, the gap between germline ends came to 6 bases. Duration under 3 months, a NOSPECS grade of at least 4, and a Clinical Activity Score of at least 3 characterized the ophthalmopathy patients. The PBMCs were taken from over 9.5 ml of fresh peripheral blood. To note about this clonotype: Its antigen is unknown.

Using RNA transcripts as the source, TCR beta CDR3 regions were amplified. RT-PCR in the first round (using the HTBI primer set) targeted the TCR CDR3. A single record per CDR3 protein comes from TCRdb applying MiXCR to the multiplex PCR reads. The sample has hundreds of thousands of distinct CDR3 sequences; more than 15% are singletons. The sequence was collected from a woman aged 18-30 years with Graves' ophthalmopathy. Sequenced: blood. V is TRBV29-1 and J is TRBJ2-7, with D unresolved. The CDR3 is CSVESDSYEQYF. Written as DNA, the CDR3 is TGCAGCGTTGAATCGGATTCCTACGAGCAGTACTTC.